The next 15 T cell receptor beta chains were all read from a single sample in a study of T cells in Graves' hyperthyroidism and ophthalmopathy. RNA transcripts served as the template for amplifying TCR beta CDR3 regions. A set of HTBI primers served as the primers for a first-round RT-PCR of the TCR CDR3. From the multiplex PCR reads, TCRdb called clonotypes with MiXCR, one entry per CDR3 protein. This sample has 490,000 or so distinct CDR3 sequences; approximately 23% occur once, and the top ten carry 45% to 50%. The specimen was blood. The origin of the receptors is a woman in her sixties or seventies with Graves' ophthalmopathy.

The chain is built from TRBV28 and TRBJ1-3; no clear D. Germline-derived CDR1 and CDR2 are MDHEN and SYDVKM. The CDR3 length is 15 residues. The ends were cut back, 2 bases at V and 2 bases at J, with 10 bases in the middle. The CDR3 region has the DNA TGTGCCAGCAGTTTAAGGAAGGTGGCTGGAAACACCATATATTTT. Protein product: CASSLRKVAGNTIYF.

The chain employs TRBV7-2 and TRBJ2-3; TRBD1 matches at 7 bases. CDR3 length: 12 amino acids. Germline V gene data show CDR1 as SGHTA and CDR2 as FQGNSA. The trim removed 5 bases at V and 14 bases at J, leaving 10 bases unmatched. The CDR3 nucleotides are TGTGCCAGCAGCATCGGACAGGCCGCCGGGTATTTT. It is translated as CASSIGQAAGYF.

The J gene is TRBJ2-1, the V gene TRBV20-1; TRBD2 aligns across 8 bases. There are 14 residues in the CDR3. V lost 6 bases, J lost 2 bases, and 6 bases stayed unmatched. Looked up from germline, CDR1 is DFQATT and CDR2 is SNEGSKA (reference sequence). The CDR3, as DNA: TGCAGTGCCGGATCGGGACTAGCCTACAATGAGCAGTTCTTC. Protein product: CSAGSGLAYNEQFF.

This chain uses TRBV3-1 with TRBJ2-1; 9 nucleotides align to TRBD1. The CDR3 runs to 13 residues. Germline-derived CDR1 and CDR2 are LGHDT and YNNKEL (reference sequence). After removal of 4 bases from V and 10 bases from J, the junction contained 5 bases not matched to a gene. The CDR3 loop reads CASSRGTGSEQFF. CDR3 coding DNA: TGTGCCAGCAGCCGGGGGACAGGGTCCGAGCAGTTCTTC.

The V call is TRBV7-9, the J call TRBJ1-3; D not resolved. CDR1 and CDR2 (germline): SEHNR, FQNEAQ (reference sequence). The V end lost 3 bases, the J end lost 3 bases, and 6 bases lay between the germline ends. The CDR3 covers 13 residues. CDR3 region: CASSFDLGNTIYF. The CDR3 coding sequence is TGTGCCAGCAGCTTTGACCTTGGAAACACCATATATTTT.

This clonotype has just a few counts. This rearrangement joins TRBV5-1 to TRBJ2-3; a weak D match, TRBD1 (6 bases). Per the germline V gene, CDR1 is SGHRS and CDR2 is YFSETQ. The CDR3 runs 15 residues. V was clipped by 2 bases and J by 0 bases, with 10 bases between them. CDR3: CASSLNQGSTDTQYF. CDR3 DNA sequence: TGCGCCAGCAGCTTAAACCAGGGGAGCACAGATACGCAGTATTTT.

This clonotype occurred a few times. This chain joins TRBV3-1 and TRBJ1-1; D is undetermined. Germline V gene sequence: CDR1 LGHDT, CDR2 YNNKEL (reference sequence). V lost 0 bases and J lost 0, with 2 bases in between. CDR3 length: 13 residues. The DNA of the CDR3 is TGTGCCAGCAGCCAAGAACTGAACACTGAAGCTTTCTTT. It specifies CASSQELNTEAFF. Supplemented by reference TRBV3-1 and TRBJ1-1, the full variable domain reads DTAVSQTPKYLVTQMGNDKSIKCEQNLGHDTMYWYKQDSKKFLKIMFSYNNKELIINETVPNRFSPKSPDKAHLNLHINSLELGDSAVYFCASSQELNTEAFFGQGTRLTVV.

V gene TRBV30 combines with J gene TRBJ1-4, with 7 bases identical to TRBD1. The CDR3 totals 14 residues. Germline-derived CDR1 and CDR2 are GTSNPN and SVGIG (reference sequence). J gave up 4 bases and V 2 bases, and 4 bases lay outside the gene matches. Written as DNA, the CDR3 is TGTGCCTGGAGTCCGACAGGGTTTAATGAAAAACTGTTTTTT. It is translated as CAWSPTGFNEKLFF.

The V gene is TRBV7-9, the J gene TRBJ1-1; D remains unclear. Trimming stripped 1 base from V and 5 bases from J, with 8 bases between. The length of the CDR3 is 13 residues. Germline loops: CDR1 SEHNR, CDR2 FQNEAQ (reference sequence). The CDR3 loop reads CASSLVAGTEAFF. The CDR3 DNA follows: TGTGCCAGCAGCTTAGTTGCGGGAACTGAAGCTTTCTTT. Together with reference TRBV7-9 and TRBJ1-1, the CDR3 gives the full variable domain: DTGVSQNPRHKITKRGQNVTFRCDPISEHNRLYWYRQTLGQGPEFLTYFQNEAQLEKSRLLSDRFSAERPKGSFSTLEIQRTEQGDSAMYLCASSLVAGTEAFFGQGTRLTVV.

In its sample, this clonotype was seen a few times. The chain couples TRBV5-1 to TRBJ2-1; 14 positions agree with TRBD2. The CDR3 covers 17 residues. Germline V gene data show CDR1 as SGHRS and CDR2 as YFSETQ. After removal of 4 bases from V and 10 bases from J, the junction contained 13 bases not matched to a gene. The CDR3 protein is CASSPDGTSGSLGEQFF. CDR3 nucleotides: TGCGCCAGCAGCCCGGACGGGACTAGCGGGAGTCTGGGAGAGCAGTTCTTC.

This clonotype has a count of ten or more. J is TRBJ2-7 and V is TRBV6-1, with 10 bases fitting TRBD1. Per germline, CDR1 MNHNS and CDR2 SASEGT. The CDR3 runs 15 residues. V dropped 0 bases and J dropped 2; count of bases not matched to a gene: 1. CDR3: CASSEADRGAYEQYF. The DNA of the CDR3 is TGTGCCAGCAGTGAAGCGGACAGGGGGGCCTACGAGCAGTACTTC.

This clonotype was counted ten times or more. For the CDR3, the DNA is TGTGCCAGCAGTTTCCGACAGGAGACCCAGTACTTC. Its translation: CASSFRQETQYF. The V gene is TRBV12-3 or TRBV12-4, the J gene TRBJ2-5; D perhaps matches TRBD1 (5 bases). V was shortened by 3 bases and J by 5 bases, with 7 bases between the two germline ends. The CDR3 loop spans 12 amino acids.

V gene TRBV6-1 combines with J gene TRBJ1-5; the match to TRBD1 covers 7 bases. The CDR3 has 16 residues. J lost 7 bases, V lost 5 bases, and 14 bases had no gene match. CDR1 MNHNS and CDR2 SASEGT come from the germline V gene. The CDR3 reads CASSPSPDRVGQPQHF. The CDR3 DNA reads TGTGCCAGCAGTCCAAGCCCAGACAGGGTAGGACAGCCCCAGCATTTT.

This clonotype was seen many times. This chain connects TRBV2 to TRBJ2-1; maybe TRBD2 (5 bases). V gave up 6 bases and J gave up 5 bases, with 23 bases separating them. Germline lookup yields CDR1 SNHLY and CDR2 FYNNEI. The CDR3 consists of 17 residues. CDR3 sequence reads: CASRARGVSTRNNEQFF. CDR3 in DNA: TGTGCCAGCAGGGCTCGGGGAGTTAGTACACGGAACAATGAGCAGTTCTTC.

This chain links TRBV7-2 with TRBJ1-3; D is perhaps TRBD1 (5 bases). The CDR3 has 16 residues. Trimming pared 5 bases from V and 7 bases from J, leaving 21 bases between. Per the germline V gene, CDR1 is SGHTA and CDR2 is FQGNSA. The CDR3 loop is CASSRGLVLWRNTIYF. CDR3 in DNA: TGTGCCAGCAGCAGGGGACTGGTGCTCTGGAGGAACACCATATATTTT. Full variable domain (outside the CDR3, taken from reference TRBV7-2 and TRBJ1-3): GAGVSQSPSNKVTEKGKDVELRCDPISGHTALYWYRQSLGQGLEFLIYFQGNSAPDKSGLPSDRFSAERTGGSVSTLTIQRTQQEDSAVYLCASSRGLVLWRNTIYFGEGSWLTVV.